This T cell receptor beta chain was sequenced in a study of T cells expressing NK-cell markers. Overall study context: Beta-chain profiling covered CD3+CD56+NKG2C+, CD3+CD56+NKG2C- and CD3+CD56-NKG2C+ sorted subsets.

This CDR3 has 15 amino acids. The germline V gene has CDR1 MNHEY and CDR2 SVGEGT. Production of TCR beta cDNA relied on 5'RACE template switching with UMIs. Reprocessing the 5' RACE reads, TCRdb reports a single entry for every CDR3 protein and omits DNA. The sample has 250,000 or so distinct CDR3 sequences. The TCR was taken from a woman aged 18 to 75 in good health. This rearrangement joins TRBV6-2 or TRBV6-3 to TRBJ2-1; without DNA, the TCRdb call of TRBD2 cannot be checked. The material sequenced was blood T cells: a sorted CD56 or NKG2C T cell subset, CD4+ or CD8+ T cells, or bulk PBMC T cells (not recorded which). The CDR3 protein is CASSYSGRFSNEQFF.